Included here is one T cell receptor (beta chain) sequence, with context. TCRdb's copy holds only in-frame clones and misses some; the assay was immunoSEQ multiplex PCR. The repertoire has around 78,000 clones, around 76% of them found once; the top ten carry about 19%. The CDR3 spans 19 residues. The data were obtained in a study of blood T cell repertoires in COVID-19. The chain uses TRBV7-5 and TRBJ2-3; the listed D gene, TRBD2, was not tested against the DNA. TRBV7-5 is assigned pseudogene status. The clonotype comes from a human donor in a cohort sampled during active COVID-19. The sample taken for sequencing was peripheral blood. The CDR3 nucleotides are TGTGCCAGAAGCTTAGTTGGTAGCGGGGGCCTCGGGGGAGCAGATACGCAGTATTTT. It yields the protein CARSLVGSGGLGGADTQYF.